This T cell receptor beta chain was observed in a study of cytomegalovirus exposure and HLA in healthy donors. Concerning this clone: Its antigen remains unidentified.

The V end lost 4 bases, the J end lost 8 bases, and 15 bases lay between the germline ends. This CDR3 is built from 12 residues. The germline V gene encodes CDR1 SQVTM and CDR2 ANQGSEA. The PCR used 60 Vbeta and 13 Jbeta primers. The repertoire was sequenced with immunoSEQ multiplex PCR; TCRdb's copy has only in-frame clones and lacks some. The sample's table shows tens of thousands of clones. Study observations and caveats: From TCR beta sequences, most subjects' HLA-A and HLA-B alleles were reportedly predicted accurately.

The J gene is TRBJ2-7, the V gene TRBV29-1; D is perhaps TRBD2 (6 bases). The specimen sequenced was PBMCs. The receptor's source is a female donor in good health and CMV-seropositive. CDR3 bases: TGCAGCGTTGTTGGGCGGGACCCTAAGCAGTACTTC. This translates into CSVVGRDPKQYF.